The subject of this entry is one T cell receptor beta chain. The repertoire was sequenced with immunoSEQ multiplex PCR; TCRdb's copy has only in-frame clones and lacks some. The table lists fewer than 35,000 clones. The source of the sample is a study of T cells in women clearing cervical HPV infection. Cervical HPV DNA detected by MY09/MY11 PCR, typed by dot-blot. The receptor was isolated from a woman between 18 and 69 years old with a cervical HPV16 infection that either progressed to CIN3+ or cleared (not recorded which). The sequenced material came from blood buffy coat.

The sequenced part of the CDR3 DNA is TGCGCCAGCAGTCTTCGATACTTACCGTACCTCTACACC. It specifies CASSLRYLPYLYT. The CDR3 as a whole reads CASSLRYLPYLYTIYF. The genes are TRBV23-1 and TRBJ1-3; D is ambiguous. Read sequence stops 3 residues before the CDR3 end, and the germline J gene provides the missing end. TRBV23-1 is sorted into the ORF group, with uncertain function. Trimming left V 4 bases short and J 8 bases short, with 21 bases between. The CDR3 extends over 16 amino acids.